This record looks at one TCR beta chain sequence and its context. Its antigen is not known. The CDR3 runs to 13 residues. CDR1 and CDR2 from the germline V gene are MNHEY and SVGAGI. The V gene lost 6 bases and the J gene lost 8 bases, with 11 bases spanning the gap. The time point was: baseline, week 1 (first vaccination visit). As for treatment: pre-vaccination baseline after standard-of-care therapy. Tumors from donors were new WHO grade 3 or 4 IDH1-mutant astrocytomas with ATRX loss. The sample originates from a study of a mutant IDH1 vaccine in newly diagnosed glioma. Study conclusions and caveats: Overall, more than 80% of patients had vaccine-induced immune responses.

TCRdb keeps only in-frame clones here, not all; method: immunoSEQ multiplex PCR. The sample lists 55,000 to 70,000 clones; about 86% were seen once. The specimen comprised PBMCs, sampled from a glioma patient treated with radiotherapy, temozolomide or both. This chain joins TRBV6-5 and TRBJ1-6, with D perhaps matching TRBD1 (5 bases). This receptor was identified in a man aged 25-45 years with glioma. The CDR3 loop is CASSDRGHSPLHF. DNA of the CDR3: TGTGCCAGCAGCGACCGGGGCCATTCACCCCTCCACTTT.